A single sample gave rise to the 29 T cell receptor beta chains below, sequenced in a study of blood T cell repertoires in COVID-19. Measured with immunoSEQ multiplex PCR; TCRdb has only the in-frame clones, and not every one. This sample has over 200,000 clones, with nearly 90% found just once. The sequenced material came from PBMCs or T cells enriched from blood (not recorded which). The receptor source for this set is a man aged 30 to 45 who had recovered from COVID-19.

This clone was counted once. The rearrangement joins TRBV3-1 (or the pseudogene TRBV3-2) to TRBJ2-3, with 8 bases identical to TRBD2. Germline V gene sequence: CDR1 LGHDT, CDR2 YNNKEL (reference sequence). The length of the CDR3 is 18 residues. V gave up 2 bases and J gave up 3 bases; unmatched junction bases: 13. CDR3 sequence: CASSQIAAAGVRTDTQYF. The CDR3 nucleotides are TGTGCCAGCAGCCAAATCGCGGCAGCGGGAGTGCGGACAGATACGCAGTATTTT.

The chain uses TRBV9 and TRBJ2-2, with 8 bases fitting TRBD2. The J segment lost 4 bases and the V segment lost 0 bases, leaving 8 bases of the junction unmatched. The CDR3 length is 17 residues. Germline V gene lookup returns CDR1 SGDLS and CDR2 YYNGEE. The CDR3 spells CASSVAPTGGGTGELFF. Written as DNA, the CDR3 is TGTGCCAGCAGCGTAGCCCCCACGGGGGGGGGCACCGGGGAGCTGTTTTTT.

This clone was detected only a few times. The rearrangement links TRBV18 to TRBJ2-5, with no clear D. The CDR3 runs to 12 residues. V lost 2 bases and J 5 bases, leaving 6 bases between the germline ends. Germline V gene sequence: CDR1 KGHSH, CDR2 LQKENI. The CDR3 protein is CASSPSSETQYF. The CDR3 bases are TGTGCCAGCTCACCATCGTCGGAGACCCAGTACTTC.

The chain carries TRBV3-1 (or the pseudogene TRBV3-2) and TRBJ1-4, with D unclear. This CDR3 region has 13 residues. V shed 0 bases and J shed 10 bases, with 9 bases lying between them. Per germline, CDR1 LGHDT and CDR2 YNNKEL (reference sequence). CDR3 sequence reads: CASSQDPRLKLFF. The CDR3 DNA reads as TGTGCCAGCAGCCAAGACCCCCGTTTAAAACTGTTTTTT.

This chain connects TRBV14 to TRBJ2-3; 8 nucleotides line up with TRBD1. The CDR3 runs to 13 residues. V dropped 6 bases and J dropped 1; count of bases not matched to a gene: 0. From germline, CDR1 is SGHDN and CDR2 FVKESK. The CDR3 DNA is TGTGCCAGCAGGGGACAGGGCACAGATACGCAGTATTTT. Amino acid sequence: CASRGQGTDTQYF.

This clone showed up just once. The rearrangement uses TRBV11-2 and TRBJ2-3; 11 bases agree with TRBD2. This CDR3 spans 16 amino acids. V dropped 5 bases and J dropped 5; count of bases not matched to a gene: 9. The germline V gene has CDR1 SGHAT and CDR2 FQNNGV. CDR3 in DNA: TGTGCCAGCAGCCGTAGCGGGAGGGCCATCGAAGATACGCAGTATTTT. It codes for CASSRSGRAIEDTQYF.

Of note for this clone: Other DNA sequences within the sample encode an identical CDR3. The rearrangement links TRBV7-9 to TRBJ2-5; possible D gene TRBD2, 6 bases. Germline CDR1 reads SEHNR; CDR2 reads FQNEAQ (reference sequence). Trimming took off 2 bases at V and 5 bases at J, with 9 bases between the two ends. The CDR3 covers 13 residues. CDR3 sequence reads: CASSLIGRETQYF. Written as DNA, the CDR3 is TGTGCCAGCAGCTTAATAGGGAGGGAGACCCAGTACTTC. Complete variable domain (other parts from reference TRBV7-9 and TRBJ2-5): DTGVSQNPRHKITKRGQNVTFRCDPISEHNRLYWYRQTLGQGPEFLTYFQNEAQLEKSRLLSDRFSAERPKGSFSTLEIQRTEQGDSAMYLCASSLIGRETQYFGPGTRLLVL.

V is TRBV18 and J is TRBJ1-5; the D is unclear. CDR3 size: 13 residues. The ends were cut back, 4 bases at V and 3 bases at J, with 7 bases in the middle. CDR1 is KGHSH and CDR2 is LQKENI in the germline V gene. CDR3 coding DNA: TGTGCCAGCTCACGGGAGACCAATCAGCCCCAGCATTTT. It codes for CASSRETNQPQHF.

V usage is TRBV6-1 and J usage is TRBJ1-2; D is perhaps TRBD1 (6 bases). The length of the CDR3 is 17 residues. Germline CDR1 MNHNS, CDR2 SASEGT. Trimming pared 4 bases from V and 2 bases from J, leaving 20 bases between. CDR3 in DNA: TGTGCCAGCAGTGCGGGTACAGGGAGAGGCGTGAACTATGGCTACACCTTC. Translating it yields CASSAGTGRGVNYGYTF.

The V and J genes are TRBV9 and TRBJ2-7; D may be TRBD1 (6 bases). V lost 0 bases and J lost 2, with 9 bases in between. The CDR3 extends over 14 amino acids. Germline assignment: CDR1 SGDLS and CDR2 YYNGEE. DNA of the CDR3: TGTGCCAGCAGCGTAGGACAGGCACCCTACGAGCAGTACTTC. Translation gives CASSVGQAPYEQYF.

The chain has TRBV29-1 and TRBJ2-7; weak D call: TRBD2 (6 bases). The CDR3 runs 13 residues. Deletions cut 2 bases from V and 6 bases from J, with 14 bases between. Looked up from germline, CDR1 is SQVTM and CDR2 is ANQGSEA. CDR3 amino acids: CSVERLATREQYF. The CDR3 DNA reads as TGCAGCGTTGAACGGCTAGCGACCCGCGAGCAGTACTTC.

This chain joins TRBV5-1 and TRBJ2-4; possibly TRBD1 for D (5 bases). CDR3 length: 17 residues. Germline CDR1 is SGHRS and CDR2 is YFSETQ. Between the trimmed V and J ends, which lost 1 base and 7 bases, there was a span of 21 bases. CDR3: CASSLYPIGQGGNIQYF. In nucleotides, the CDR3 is TGCGCCAGCAGCTTGTACCCCATCGGGCAGGGTGGGAACATTCAGTACTTC.

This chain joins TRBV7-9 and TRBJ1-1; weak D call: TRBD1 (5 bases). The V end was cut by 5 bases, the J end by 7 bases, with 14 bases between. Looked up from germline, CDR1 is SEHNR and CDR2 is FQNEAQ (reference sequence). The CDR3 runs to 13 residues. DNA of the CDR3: TGTGCCAGCAGCCAGGACACGGCCGTTGAAGCTTTCTTT. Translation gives CASSQDTAVEAFF. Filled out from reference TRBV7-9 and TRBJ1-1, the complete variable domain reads DTGVSQNPRHKITKRGQNVTFRCDPISEHNRLYWYRQTLGQGPEFLTYFQNEAQLEKSRLLSDRFSAERPKGSFSTLEIQRTEQGDSAMYLCASSQDTAVEAFFGQGTRLTVV.

The chain's CDR3 is CASSLSLAGGYTGELFF. The CDR3, as DNA: TGTGCCAGCAGCTTATCCTTAGCGGGAGGCTACACCGGGGAGCTGTTTTTT. The rearrangement uses TRBV7-7 and TRBJ2-2, with 10 nucleotides matching TRBD2. Unmatched junction bases numbered 6, after V lost 2 bases and J lost 3 bases. CDR1 is SSHAT, CDR2 FNYEAQ, per germline (reference sequence). This CDR3 spans 17 amino acids.

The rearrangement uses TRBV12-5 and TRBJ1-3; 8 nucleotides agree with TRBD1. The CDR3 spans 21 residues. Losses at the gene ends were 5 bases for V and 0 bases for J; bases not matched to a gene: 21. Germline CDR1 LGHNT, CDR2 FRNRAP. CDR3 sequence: CASGPRPMIAGTGHSGNTIYF. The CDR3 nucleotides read TGTGCTAGTGGTCCCAGACCGATGATCGCCGGGACAGGCCACTCTGGAAACACCATATATTTT.

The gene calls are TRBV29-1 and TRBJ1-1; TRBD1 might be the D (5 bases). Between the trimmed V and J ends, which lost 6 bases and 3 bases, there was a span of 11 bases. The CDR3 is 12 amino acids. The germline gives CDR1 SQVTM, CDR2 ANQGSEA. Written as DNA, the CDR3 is TGCAGCGTAATCAGGGATTACACTGAAGCTTTCTTT. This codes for CSVIRDYTEAFF.

The CDR3 DNA reads as TGCGCCACTTCATCGCCCACCCAGGGGACTGAAGCTTTCTTT. Amino acid sequence: CATSSPTQGTEAFF. The genes are TRBV4-1 and TRBJ1-1, with a tentative D call TRBD1 (6 bases). CDR1 and CDR2 from the germline V gene are MGHRA and YSYEKL. With 10 bases removed from V and 5 bases from J, the gap between germline ends came to 20 bases. The CDR3 sequence is 14 residues long.

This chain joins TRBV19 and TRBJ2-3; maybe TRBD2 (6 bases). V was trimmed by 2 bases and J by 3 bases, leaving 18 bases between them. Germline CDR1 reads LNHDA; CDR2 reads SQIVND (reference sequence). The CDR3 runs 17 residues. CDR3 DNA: TGTGCCAGTAGTATAACCTCGGGGACTGGACCGACAGATACGCAGTATTTT. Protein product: CASSITSGTGPTDTQYF.

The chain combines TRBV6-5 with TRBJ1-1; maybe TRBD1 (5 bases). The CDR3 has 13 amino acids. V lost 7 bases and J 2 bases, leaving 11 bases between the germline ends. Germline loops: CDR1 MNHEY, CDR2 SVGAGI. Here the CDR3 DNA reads TGTGCCAGCATTTTGACAGAAAACACTGAAGCTTTCTTT. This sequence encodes CASILTENTEAFF.

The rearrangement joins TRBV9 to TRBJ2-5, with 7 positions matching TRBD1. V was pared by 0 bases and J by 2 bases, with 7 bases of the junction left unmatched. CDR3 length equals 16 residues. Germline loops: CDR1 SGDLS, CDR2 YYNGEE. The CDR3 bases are TGTGCCAGCAGCGTAGGGGTAATGGGACAGCAAGAGACCCAGTACTTC. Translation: CASSVGVMGQQETQYF.

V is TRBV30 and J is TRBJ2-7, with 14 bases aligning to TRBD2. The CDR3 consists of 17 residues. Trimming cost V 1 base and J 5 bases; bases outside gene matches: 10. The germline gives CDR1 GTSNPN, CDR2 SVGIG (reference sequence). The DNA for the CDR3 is TGTGCCTGGAGTGATATGACTAGCGGGAGGGAGTGGAACGAGCAGTACTTC. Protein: CAWSDMTSGREWNEQYF.

The CDR3 spells CASAAGNVDEKLFF. CDR3 in DNA: TGTGCCAGCGCCGCAGGGAATGTAGATGAAAAACTGTTTTTT. The chain joins TRBV19 to TRBJ1-4; weak D call: TRBD1 (5 bases). The CDR3 is made up of 14 amino acids. The V end lost 9 bases, the J end lost 6 bases, and 17 bases lay between the germline ends. Germline-derived CDR1 and CDR2 are LNHDA and SQIVND (reference sequence).

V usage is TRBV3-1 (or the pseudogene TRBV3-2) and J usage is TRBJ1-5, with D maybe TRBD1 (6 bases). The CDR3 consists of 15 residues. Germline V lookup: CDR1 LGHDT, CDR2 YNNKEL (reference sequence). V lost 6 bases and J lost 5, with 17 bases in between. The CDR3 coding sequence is TGTGCCAGCAGTCAATTCCAGGGGATGGATCAGCCCCAGCATTTT. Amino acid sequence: CASSQFQGMDQPQHF.

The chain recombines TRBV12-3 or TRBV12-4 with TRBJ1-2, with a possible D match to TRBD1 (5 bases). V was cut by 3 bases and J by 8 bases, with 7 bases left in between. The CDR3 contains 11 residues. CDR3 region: CASSLGQGYTF. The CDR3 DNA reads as TGTGCCAGCAGTTTGGGGCAGGGCTACACCTTC.

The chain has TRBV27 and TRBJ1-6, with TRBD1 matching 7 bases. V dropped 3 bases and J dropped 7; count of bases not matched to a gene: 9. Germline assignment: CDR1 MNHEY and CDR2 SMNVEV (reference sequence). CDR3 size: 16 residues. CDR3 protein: CASSFGQVLRNSPLHF. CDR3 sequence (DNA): TGTGCCAGCAGTTTCGGACAGGTTTTGCGGAATTCACCCCTCCACTTT.

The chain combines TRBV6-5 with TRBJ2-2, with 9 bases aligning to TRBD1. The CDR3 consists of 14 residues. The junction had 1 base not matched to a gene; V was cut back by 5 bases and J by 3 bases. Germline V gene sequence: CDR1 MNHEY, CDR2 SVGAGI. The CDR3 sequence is CASSRTGDTGELFF. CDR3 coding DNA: TGTGCCAGCAGTAGGACAGGGGACACCGGGGAGCTGTTTTTT.

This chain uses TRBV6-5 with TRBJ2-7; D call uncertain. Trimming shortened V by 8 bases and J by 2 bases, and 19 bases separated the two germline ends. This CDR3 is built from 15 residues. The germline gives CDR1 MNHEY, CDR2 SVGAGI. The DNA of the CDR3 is TGTGCCAGCTCCCAAATCCCGCAGGTAACCTACGAGCAGTACTTC. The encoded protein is CASSQIPQVTYEQYF.

The CDR3 region has the DNA TGTGCCAGCAGTCATGACAGGGATTGGCTTCAGTACTTC. It translates to CASSHDRDWLQYF. This chain links TRBV27 with TRBJ2-4; 7 positions match TRBD1. Germline trimming cut 5 bases from V and 11 bases from J; bases unmatched to any gene: 9. Germline values: CDR1 MNHEY, CDR2 SMNVEV (reference sequence). The CDR3 length is 13 residues.

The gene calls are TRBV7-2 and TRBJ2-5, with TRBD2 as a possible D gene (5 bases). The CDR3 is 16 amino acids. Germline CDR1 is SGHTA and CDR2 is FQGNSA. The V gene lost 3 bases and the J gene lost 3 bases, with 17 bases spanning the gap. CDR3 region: CASSFPEGLLKETQYF. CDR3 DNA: TGTGCCAGCAGCTTCCCCGAGGGTTTGCTTAAAGAGACCCAGTACTTC.